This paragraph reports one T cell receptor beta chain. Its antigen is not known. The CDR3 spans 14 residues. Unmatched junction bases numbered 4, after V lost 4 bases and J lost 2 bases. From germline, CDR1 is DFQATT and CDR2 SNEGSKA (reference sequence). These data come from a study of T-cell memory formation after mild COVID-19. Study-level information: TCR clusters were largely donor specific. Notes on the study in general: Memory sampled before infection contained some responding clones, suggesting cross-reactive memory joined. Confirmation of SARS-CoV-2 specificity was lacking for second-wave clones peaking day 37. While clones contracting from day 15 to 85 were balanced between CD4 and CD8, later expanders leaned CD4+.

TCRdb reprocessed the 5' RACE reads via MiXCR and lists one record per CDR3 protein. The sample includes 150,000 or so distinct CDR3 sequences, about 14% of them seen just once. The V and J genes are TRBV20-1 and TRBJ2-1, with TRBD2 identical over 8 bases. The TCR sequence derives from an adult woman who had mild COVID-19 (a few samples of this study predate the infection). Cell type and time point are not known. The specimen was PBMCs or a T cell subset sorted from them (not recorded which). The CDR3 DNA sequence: TGCAGTGCTATCTCCGGGGGGGCCTACAATGAGCAGTTCTTC. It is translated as CSAISGGAYNEQFF.